The present entry profiles one T cell receptor (beta chain) with its context. The germline V and J ends were trimmed by 5 bases and 6 bases, with 7 bases remaining between them. This CDR3 region has 11 residues. Germline V gene data show CDR1 as LNHDA and CDR2 as SQIVND (reference sequence). The data were obtained in a study of control samples from healthy donors and cancer patients. The table came from immunoSEQ multiplex PCR; TCRdb's copy has only in-frame clones and leaves some out. Of about 44,000 clones in the sample, roughly 86% were seen once. The TCR originated in a woman aged 55-69 years with lung cancer. The chain couples TRBV19 to TRBJ2-5; D call uncertain. Sequencing was done on a sample of PBMCs. The CDR3 DNA reads as TGTGCCAGTAGTGGGTCCCAGACCCAGTACTTC. It codes for CASSGSQTQYF.